The clone carrying this TCR beta chain showed up just a few times. Trimming removed 9 bases from V and 0 bases from J, with 12 bases in between. The CDR3 runs 14 residues. Germline V gene lookup returns CDR1 SNHLY and CDR2 FYNNEI. The sample originates from a study of STAT5B mutations in CD4+ large granular lymphocyte leukemia. Generated by immunoSEQ multiplex PCR, the TCRdb table keeps only in-frame clones and is missing some. The profile shows about 30,000 clones, 65% to 75% of them singletons. The TCR originated in a human donor in good health. The chain carries TRBV2 and TRBJ1-3, with D uncertain. Source material: CD4+ T cells from blood buffy coats. This chain's CDR3 is CASSQANSGNTIYF. As DNA, the CDR3 is TGTGCCAGTTCCCAAGCTAACTCTGGAAACACCATATATTTT.